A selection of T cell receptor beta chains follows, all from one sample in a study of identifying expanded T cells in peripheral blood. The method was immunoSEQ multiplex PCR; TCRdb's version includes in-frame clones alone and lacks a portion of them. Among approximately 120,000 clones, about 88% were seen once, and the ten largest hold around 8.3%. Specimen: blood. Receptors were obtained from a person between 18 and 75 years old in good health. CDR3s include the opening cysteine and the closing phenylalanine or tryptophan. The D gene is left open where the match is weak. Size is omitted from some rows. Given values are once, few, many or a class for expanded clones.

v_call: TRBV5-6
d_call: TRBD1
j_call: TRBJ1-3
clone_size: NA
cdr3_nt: TGTGCCAGCAGCTTGCCCGGGACAGGGGGCTCTGGAAACACCATATATTTT
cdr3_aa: CASSLPGTGGSGNTIYF

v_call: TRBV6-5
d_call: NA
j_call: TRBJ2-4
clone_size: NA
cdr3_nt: TGTGCCACCCTTCCCCCGGCCAAAAACATTCAGTACTTC
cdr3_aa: CATLPPAKNIQYF

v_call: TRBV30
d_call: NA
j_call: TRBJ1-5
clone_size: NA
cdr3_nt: TGTGCCTGGAGTAAGACACGGCGGGGCCAGCCCCAGCATTTT
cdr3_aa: CAWSKTRRGQPQHF

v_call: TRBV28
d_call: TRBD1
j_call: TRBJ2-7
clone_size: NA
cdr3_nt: TGTGCCAGCAGACCGACAGGGGGGGCGGAGCAGTACTTC
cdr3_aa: CASRPTGGAEQYF

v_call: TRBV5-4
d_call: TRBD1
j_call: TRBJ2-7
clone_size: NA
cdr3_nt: TGTGCCAGCAGCGGAAACAGGGGCCGGAACGAGCAGTACTTC
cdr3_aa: CASSGNRGRNEQYF

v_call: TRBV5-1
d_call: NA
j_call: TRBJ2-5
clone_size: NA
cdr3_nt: TGCGCCAGCAGCTTATCAGGGCGAGAGACCCAGTACTTC
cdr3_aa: CASSLSGRETQYF

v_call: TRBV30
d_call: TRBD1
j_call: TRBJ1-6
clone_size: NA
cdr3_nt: TGTGCCTGGAGCCCCTCGGGGCAGGGGGTTTATAATTCACCCCTCCACTTT
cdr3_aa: CAWSPSGQGVYNSPLHF

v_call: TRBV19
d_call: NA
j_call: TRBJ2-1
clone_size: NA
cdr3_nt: TGTGCCAGTAGCGGTCGGGATGAGCAGTTCTTC
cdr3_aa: CASSGRDEQFF

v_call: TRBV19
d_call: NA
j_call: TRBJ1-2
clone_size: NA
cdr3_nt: TGTGCCAGTAGTAACGACGGCGCCTATGGCTACACCTTC
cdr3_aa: CASSNDGAYGYTF

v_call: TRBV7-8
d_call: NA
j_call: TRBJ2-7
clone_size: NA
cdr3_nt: TGTGCCAGCAGCCCCCTCGGTACGTACGAGCAGTACTTC
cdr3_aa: CASSPLGTYEQYF

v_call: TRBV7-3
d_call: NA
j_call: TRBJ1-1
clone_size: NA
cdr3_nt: TGTGCCAGCAGCTCCTACAGAGGATCGAACACTGAAGCTTTCTTT
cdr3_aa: CASSSYRGSNTEAFF

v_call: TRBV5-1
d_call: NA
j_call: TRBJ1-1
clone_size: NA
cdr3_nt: TGCGCCAGCAGCTCCGACAGTTCCATGAACACTGAAGCTTTCTTT
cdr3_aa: CASSSDSSMNTEAFF

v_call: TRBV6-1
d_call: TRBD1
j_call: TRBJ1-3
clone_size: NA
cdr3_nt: TGTGCCAGCAGTGGAAGCATCTCCGGGACAGGGGCTGGGACCAGATATTTT
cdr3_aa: CASSGSISGTGAGTRYF

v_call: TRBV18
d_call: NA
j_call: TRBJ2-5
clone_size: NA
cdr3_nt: TGTGCCAGCTCACCCCGACAGAAAGAGACCCAGTACTTC
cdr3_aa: CASSPRQKETQYF

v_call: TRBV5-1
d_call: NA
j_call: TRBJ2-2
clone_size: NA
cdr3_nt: TGCGCCAGCAGCTTTGCAGGGTATACCGGGGAGCTGTTTTTT
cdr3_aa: CASSFAGYTGELFF

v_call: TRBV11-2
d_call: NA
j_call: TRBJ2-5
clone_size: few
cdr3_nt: TGTGCCAGCAGCTTAGGTTCGGGGCTAGCGGAGACCCAGTACTTC
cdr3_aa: CASSLGSGLAETQYF

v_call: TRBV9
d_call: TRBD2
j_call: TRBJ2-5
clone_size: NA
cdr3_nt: TGTGCCAGCAGCGCCCGGACTAGCGCTCCGACTCGGGAGACCCAGTACTTC
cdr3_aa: CASSARTSAPTRETQYF

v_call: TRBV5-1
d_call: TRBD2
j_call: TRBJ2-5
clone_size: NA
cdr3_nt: TGCGCCAGCAGCCTACGGACTAGCCAAGAGACCCAGTACTTC
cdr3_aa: CASSLRTSQETQYF

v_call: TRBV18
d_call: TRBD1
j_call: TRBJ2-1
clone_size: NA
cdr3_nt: TGTGCCAGCTCACCGGGACAGGAAGCCAATGAGCAGTTCTTC
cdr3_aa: CASSPGQEANEQFF

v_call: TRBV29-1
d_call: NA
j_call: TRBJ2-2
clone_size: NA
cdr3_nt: TGCAGCGTTGTGACAGCGAACACCGGGGAGCTGTTTTTT
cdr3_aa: CSVVTANTGELFF

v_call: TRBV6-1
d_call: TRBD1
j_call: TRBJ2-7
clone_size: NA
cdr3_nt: TGTGCCAGCAGTTTAACAGGGGGCGAGCAGTACTTC
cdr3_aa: CASSLTGGEQYF

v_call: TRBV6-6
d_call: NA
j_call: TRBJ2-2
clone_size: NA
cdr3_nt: TGTGCCAGCAGTCCGCCGGGACGACAGAACACCGGGGAGCTGTTTTTT
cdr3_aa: CASSPPGRQNTGELFF

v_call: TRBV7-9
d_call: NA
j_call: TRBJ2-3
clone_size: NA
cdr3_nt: TGTGCCAGCAGCTCTCTGGGGGACACGCAGTATTTT
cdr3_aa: CASSSLGDTQYF

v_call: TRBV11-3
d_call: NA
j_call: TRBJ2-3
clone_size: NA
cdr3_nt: TGTGCCAGCAGCTTAGTCCCAGATACGCAGTATTTT
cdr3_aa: CASSLVPDTQYF

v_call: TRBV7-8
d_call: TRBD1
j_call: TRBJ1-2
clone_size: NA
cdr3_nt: TGTGCCAGCACCCGAGGGGGCGGGAACTATGGCTACACCTTC
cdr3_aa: CASTRGGGNYGYTF

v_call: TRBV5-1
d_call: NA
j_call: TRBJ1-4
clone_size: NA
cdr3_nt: TGCGCCAGCAGCTTGGGACTGGTAAATGAAAAACTGTTTTTT
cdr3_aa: CASSLGLVNEKLFF

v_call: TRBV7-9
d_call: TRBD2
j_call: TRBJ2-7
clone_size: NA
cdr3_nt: TGTGCCAGCAGCCAGACCGGGACTAGCCCCTACGAGCAGTACTTC
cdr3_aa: CASSQTGTSPYEQYF

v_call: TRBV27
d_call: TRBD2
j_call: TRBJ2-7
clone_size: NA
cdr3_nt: TGTGCCAGCAGTTTCTCTGGTTCACTAGCGGGATCTTACGAGCAGTACTTC
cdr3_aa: CASSFSGSLAGSYEQYF

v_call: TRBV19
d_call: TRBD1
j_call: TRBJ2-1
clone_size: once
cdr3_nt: TGTGCCAGTACCCCCGGGACAGGGGCAGTTGAGCAGTTCTTC
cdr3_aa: CASTPGTGAVEQFF

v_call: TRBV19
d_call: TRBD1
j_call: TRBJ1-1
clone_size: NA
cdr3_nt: TGTGCCAGTAGTCCACAGGGGGCCCCTGAAGCTTTCTTT
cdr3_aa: CASSPQGAPEAFF

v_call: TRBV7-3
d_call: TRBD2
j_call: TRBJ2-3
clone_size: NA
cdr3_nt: TGTGCCAGCAGCCCGGGACTAGCGGGGAGCACAGATACGCAGTATTTT
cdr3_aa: CASSPGLAGSTDTQYF

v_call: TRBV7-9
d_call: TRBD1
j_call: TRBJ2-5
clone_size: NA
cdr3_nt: TGTGCCAGCAGCCGGGACAGGGGGGGAGAGACCCAGTACTTC
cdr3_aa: CASSRDRGGETQYF

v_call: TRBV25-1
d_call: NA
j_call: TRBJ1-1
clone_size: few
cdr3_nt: TGTGCCAGCAGTTTCAGGGCCAACACTGAAGCTTTCTTT
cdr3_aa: CASSFRANTEAFF

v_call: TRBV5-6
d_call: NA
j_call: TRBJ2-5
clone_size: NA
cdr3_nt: TGTGCCAGCAGCTCGCCGGGACAACAAGAGACCCAGTACTTC
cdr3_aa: CASSSPGQQETQYF

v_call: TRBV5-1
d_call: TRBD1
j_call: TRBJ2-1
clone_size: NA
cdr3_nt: TGCGCCAGCAGCTTCCGGGACAGAAACAATGAGCAGTTCTTC
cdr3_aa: CASSFRDRNNEQFF

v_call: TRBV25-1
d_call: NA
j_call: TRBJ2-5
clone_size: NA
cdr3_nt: TGTGCCAGCGGACAGACCCAAGAGACCCAGTACTTC
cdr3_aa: CASGQTQETQYF

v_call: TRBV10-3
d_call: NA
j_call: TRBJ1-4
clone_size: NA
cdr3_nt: TGTGCCATCAAATCGAGAGCCAATCTTGAAAAACTGTTTTTT
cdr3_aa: CAIKSRANLEKLFF

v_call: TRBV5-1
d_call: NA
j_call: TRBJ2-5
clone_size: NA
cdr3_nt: TGCGCCAGCAAACACCCTAGACAAGAGACCCAGTACTTC
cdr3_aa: CASKHPRQETQYF

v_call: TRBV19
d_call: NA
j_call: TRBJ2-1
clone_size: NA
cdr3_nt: TGTGCCAGTAGTAGGGACGGGTACAATGAGCAGTTCTTC
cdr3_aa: CASSRDGYNEQFF

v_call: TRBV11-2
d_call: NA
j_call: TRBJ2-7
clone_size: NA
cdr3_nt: TGTGCCAGCAGCAAGGGACGGACTTACGAGCAGTACTTC
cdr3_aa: CASSKGRTYEQYF

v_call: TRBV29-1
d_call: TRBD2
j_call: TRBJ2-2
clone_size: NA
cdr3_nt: TGCAGCGTTGCCCCCGGGACTAGCGGGTTGGCGAACACCGGGGAGCTGTTTTTT
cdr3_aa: CSVAPGTSGLANTGELFF